The 17 T cell receptor beta chains below all came from one sample that was sequenced in a study of beta chain features in type 1 diabetes. Whole-study results and caveats: Shorter TCRB CDR3s, moderately but significantly so, were found in Type 1 diabetes patients in all four CD4+ subsets.

Their antigens are not known. The sequenced template was cDNA made from the entire isolated RNA. The table came from immunoSEQ multiplex PCR; TCRdb's copy has only in-frame clones and leaves some out. The table records about 120,000 clones, less than 20% of them present only once. Material for sequencing was central memory CD4+ T cells from blood. These receptors all stem from a man between 25 and 39 years old with type 1 diabetes.

This clone appeared a few times. The same CDR3 also results from other DNA sequences found in this sample. The V call is TRBV18, the J call TRBJ2-5; D is unresolved. In germline, CDR1 is KGHSH, CDR2 LQKENI. Trimming cost V 6 bases and J 2 bases, with 10 bases left between them. This CDR3 has 13 amino acids. In DNA form, the CDR3 reads TGTGCCAGCTCGCCGGACGGTCAAGAGACCCAGTACTTC. Protein: CASSPDGQETQYF.

Ten or more counts support this clone. The V and J genes are TRBV2 and TRBJ2-1; D possibly uses TRBD1 or TRBD2 (5 bases each). The V end was cut by 2 bases, the J end by 7 bases, with 12 bases between. CDR1 and CDR2 from the germline V gene are SNHLY and FYNNEI. CDR3 size: 14 residues. In nucleotides, the CDR3 is TGTGCCAGCAGTGAAAGATACGGGACGAATGAGCAGTTCTTC. It translates to CASSERYGTNEQFF.

V is TRBV4-3 and J is TRBJ1-2; tentatively, D is TRBD1 (5 bases). The CDR3 contains 14 residues. V gave up 0 bases and J gave up 6 bases, with 11 bases separating them. Germline assignment: CDR1 LGHNA and CDR2 YSLEER. The CDR3 coding sequence is TGCGCCAGCAGCCAAGACGCAGGGAGTAATGGCTACACCTTC. Its protein is CASSQDAGSNGYTF.

This clone was recorded once. V usage is TRBV19 and J usage is TRBJ1-5; the D is unclear. The CDR3 length is 15 residues. Germline values: CDR1 LNHDA, CDR2 SQIVND (reference sequence). V was cut by 5 bases and J by 0 bases, with 11 bases left in between. The CDR3 DNA sequence: TGTGCCAGTAGTTTCACGGGGTATAGCAATCAGCCCCAGCATTTT. Translation gives CASSFTGYSNQPQHF.

The chain employs TRBV7-3 and TRBJ1-1; D is possibly TRBD1 (5 bases). The germline V gene has CDR1 SGHTA and CDR2 FQGTGA. The CDR3 is made up of 13 amino acids. The V end was cut by 1 base, the J end by 8 bases, with 11 bases between. The CDR3 protein is CASSLNSGEEAFF. Written as DNA, the CDR3 is TGTGCCAGCAGCTTAAATTCGGGGGAAGAAGCTTTCTTT.

The sample holds a few counts of this clone. V gene TRBV10-3 combines with J gene TRBJ2-7, with D hard to call. CDR1 is ENHRY and CDR2 is SYGVKD in the germline V gene. V lost 3 bases, J lost 1 base, and 4 bases lay in between. The CDR3 spans 12 residues. For the CDR3, the DNA is TGTGCCATCAGTGACAGATCCTACGAGCAGTACTTC. It encodes CAISDRSYEQYF.

This clone was counted a single time. The V and J genes are TRBV2 and TRBJ1-4; D is ambiguous. The V gene's germline CDR1 is SNHLY and CDR2 FYNNEI. This CDR3 is built from 16 residues. Trimming stripped 7 bases from V and 3 bases from J, with 18 bases between. CDR3 in amino acids: CASTQGMGYSNEKLFF. The DNA for the CDR3 is TGTGCCAGCACCCAAGGGATGGGGTACTCTAATGAAAAACTGTTTTTT.

This chain joins TRBV27 and TRBJ2-6; no reliable D call. This CDR3 spans 14 amino acids. V lost 5 bases to trimming and J lost 2 bases, with 7 bases between them. Per the germline V gene, CDR1 is MNHEY and CDR2 is SMNVEV (reference sequence). The CDR3 sequence: CASSPTTGANVLTF. The CDR3, as DNA: TGTGCCAGCAGTCCGACAACTGGGGCCAACGTCCTGACTTTC.

This clone appeared a few times. The chain carries TRBV2 and TRBJ1-4; D gene uncertain. Germline loops: CDR1 SNHLY, CDR2 FYNNEI. Trimming took off 8 bases at V and 4 bases at J, with 11 bases between the two ends. The CDR3 loop spans 13 amino acids. In DNA form, the CDR3 reads TGTGCCAGCCAGAGCAGCCTTAATGAAAAACTGTTTTTT. This gives the protein CASQSSLNEKLFF.

The rearrangement links TRBV7-2 to TRBJ1-1; D gene unclear. V was pared by 7 bases and J by 0 bases, with 9 bases between. The CDR3 is 13 residues long. Per germline, CDR1 SGHTA and CDR2 FQGNSA. CDR3 region: CASKGDMNTEAFF. The CDR3 region has the DNA TGTGCCAGCAAAGGTGATATGAACACTGAAGCTTTCTTT.

This chain joins TRBV30 and TRBJ1-5; 7 bases are shared with TRBD1. CDR1 is GTSNPN, CDR2 SVGIG, per germline (reference sequence). This CDR3 region has 12 residues. The trim removed 4 bases at V and 4 bases at J, leaving 1 base unmatched. Written as DNA, the CDR3 is TGTGCCTGGAAACAGGGGAATCAGCCCCAGCATTTT. Its translation: CAWKQGNQPQHF.

This clone was counted a single time. The chain couples TRBV28 to TRBJ1-2; D may be TRBD1 (5 bases). V was cut by 7 bases and J by 4 bases, with 16 bases left in between. CDR1 and CDR2 from the germline V gene are MDHEN and SYDVKM. The CDR3 has 14 residues. CDR3 amino acids: CASTPLGRSYGYTF. The CDR3 region has the DNA TGTGCCAGCACCCCTCTGGGGCGATCCTATGGCTACACCTTC.

The J gene is TRBJ2-1, the V gene TRBV29-1; 7 positions match TRBD2. The CDR3 is 14 residues long. Germline CDR1 reads SQVTM; CDR2 reads ANQGSEA. V lost 6 bases, J lost 2 bases, and 7 bases stayed unmatched. In nucleotides, the CDR3 is TGCAGCGTAACCGGGACTATACCCTACAATGAGCAGTTCTTC. It translates to CSVTGTIPYNEQFF.

The V gene is TRBV7-2, the J gene TRBJ2-3, with D hard to call. The CDR3 is 13 amino acids. V lost 1 base to trimming and J lost 4 bases, with 6 bases between them. The germline CDR1 and CDR2 sequences are SGHTA and FQGNSA. The CDR3 DNA is TGTGCCAGCAGCTTAGTATCGCCAGATACGCAGTATTTT. It specifies CASSLVSPDTQYF. The full variable domain, with the rest looked up from reference TRBV7-2 and TRBJ2-3, is GAGVSQSPSNKVTEKGKDVELRCDPISGHTALYWYRQSLGQGLEFLIYFQGNSAPDKSGLPSDRFSAERTGGSVSTLTIQRTQQEDSAVYLCASSLVSPDTQYFGPGTRLTVL.

This chain joins TRBV7-2 and TRBJ1-2; D possibly corresponds to TRBD1 (6 bases). Germline V CDR1 and CDR2: SGHTA, FQGNSA. V shed 1 base and J shed 2 bases, with 14 bases lying between them. The CDR3 runs to 16 residues. DNA of the CDR3: TGTGCCAGCAGCTTAGGGGCCGGGACAAAAAACTATGGCTACACCTTC. This sequence encodes CASSLGAGTKNYGYTF.

The rearrangement links TRBV28 to TRBJ1-6; 7 bases agree with TRBD1. Germline CDR1 MDHEN, CDR2 SYDVKM. V gave up 6 bases and J gave up 0 bases; unmatched junction bases: 2. The CDR3 consists of 15 residues. The CDR3 sequence is CASRDRTSYNSPLHF. The CDR3 DNA sequence: TGTGCCAGCAGGGACAGGACCTCCTATAATTCACCCCTCCACTTT.

Only a few counts were recorded for this clone. The CDR3 protein is CASSPGTGKNIQYF. The DNA for the CDR3 is TGCGCCAGCAGCCCCGGGACAGGGAAAAACATTCAGTACTTC. The rearrangement joins TRBV5-1 to TRBJ2-4; 9 bases map to TRBD1. Looked up from germline, CDR1 is SGHRS and CDR2 is YFSETQ. V lost 4 bases and J lost 4; bases outside the gene matches: 3. The CDR3 is made up of 14 amino acids.